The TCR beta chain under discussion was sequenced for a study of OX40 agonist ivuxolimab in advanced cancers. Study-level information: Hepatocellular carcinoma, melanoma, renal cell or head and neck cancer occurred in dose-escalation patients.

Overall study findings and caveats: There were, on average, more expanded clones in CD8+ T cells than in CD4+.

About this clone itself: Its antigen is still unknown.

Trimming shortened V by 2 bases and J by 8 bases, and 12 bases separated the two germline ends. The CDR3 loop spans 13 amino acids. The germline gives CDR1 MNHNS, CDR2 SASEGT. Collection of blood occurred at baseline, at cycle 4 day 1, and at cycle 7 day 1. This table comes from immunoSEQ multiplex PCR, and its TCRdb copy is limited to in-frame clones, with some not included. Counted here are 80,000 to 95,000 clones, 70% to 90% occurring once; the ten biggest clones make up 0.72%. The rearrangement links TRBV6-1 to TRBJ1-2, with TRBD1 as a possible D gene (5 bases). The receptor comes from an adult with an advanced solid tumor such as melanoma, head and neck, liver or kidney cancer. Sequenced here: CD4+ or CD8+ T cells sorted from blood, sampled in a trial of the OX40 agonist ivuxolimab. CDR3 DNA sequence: TGTGCCAGCAGTGAAATAGGGGCTGGCGGCTACACCTTC. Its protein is CASSEIGAGGYTF.